These 21 T cell receptor beta chains came from one sample sequenced in a study of molecular identifiers for immune sequencing clone quantification. Each CDR3 protein gets one entry after TCRdb re-called the PCR reads with MiXCR. The sample has around 460,000 distinct CDR3 sequences; roughly a fifth are singletons. Sequenced material: naive CD8+ T cells from blood, with Jurkat cell RNA spiked in. Subset given: FACS-sorted CD8+CD4-CCR7+CD45RA+ naive T cells. The source is a human donor in good health. Some libraries in this study had Jurkat cell RNA spiked in.

Many counts were recorded for this clonotype. This chain connects TRBV4-3 to TRBJ2-3; no firm D call. The CDR3 contains 18 residues. The germline V gene encodes CDR1 LGHNA and CDR2 YSLEER. Trimming stripped 1 base from V and 0 bases from J, with 17 bases between. In nucleotides, the CDR3 is TGCGCCAGCAGCCAAGTAAGGGAAGTCTCCCCTAGCACAGATACGCAGTATTTT. It is translated as CASSQVREVSPSTDTQYF.

This clonotype was found many times. The chain employs TRBV28 and TRBJ1-1; tentative D call: TRBD1 (6 bases). Germline V gene lookup returns CDR1 MDHEN and CDR2 SYDVKM. CDR3 length: 15 residues. V shed 3 bases and J shed 2 bases, with 13 bases lying between them. This CDR3 reads CASSFKWTDNTEAFF. In DNA form, the CDR3 reads TGTGCCAGCAGTTTTAAATGGACAGATAACACTGAAGCTTTCTTT.

This clonotype occurred many times. The chain recombines TRBV6-5 with TRBJ1-1, with D possibly matching TRBD1 (5 bases). Germline CDR1 and CDR2: MNHEY and SVGAGI. This CDR3 comprises 13 residues. V lost 7 bases and J lost 3, with 12 bases in between. The CDR3 nucleotides are TGTGCCAGCACCCGGGACCGATACACTGAAGCTTTCTTT. Amino acid sequence: CASTRDRYTEAFF.

A few counts support this clonotype. The chain couples TRBV28 to TRBJ2-7; 7 bases match TRBD1. Looked up from germline, CDR1 is MDHEN and CDR2 is SYDVKM. The trim removed 2 bases at V and 2 bases at J, leaving 9 bases unmatched. CDR3 length: 16 residues. The CDR3 DNA reads TGTGCCAGCAGTTTAACTAACCGGGACAGTACCTACGAGCAGTACTTC. This codes for CASSLTNRDSTYEQYF.

Of note for this clonotype: This may stem from a read error, because a much larger clone lies one nucleotide away. The gene calls are TRBV7-2 and TRBJ2-5; D possibly uses TRBD1 or TRBD2 (5 bases each). This CDR3 contains 15 residues. Germline V gene data show CDR1 as SGHTA and CDR2 as FQGNSA. The CDR3 here is CASSLAVSGQVTQYF. Here the CDR3 DNA reads TGTGCCAGCAGCTTAGCGGTATCGGGGCAAGTGACCCAGTACTTC.

The J gene is TRBJ2-7, the V gene TRBV7-9; D might be TRBD1 (6 bases). Trimming removed 8 bases from V and 7 bases from J, with 12 bases in between. Germline CDR1 SEHNR, CDR2 FQNEAQ (reference sequence). There are 11 residues in the CDR3. The CDR3: CASGSQGEQYF. The DNA for the CDR3 is TGTGCCAGCGGCTCCCAGGGGGAGCAGTACTTC. Combining the CDR3 with reference TRBV7-9 and TRBJ2-7 gives the whole variable domain DTGVSQNPRHKITKRGQNVTFRCDPISEHNRLYWYRQTLGQGPEFLTYFQNEAQLEKSRLLSDRFSAERPKGSFSTLEIQRTEQGDSAMYLCASGSQGEQYFGPGTRLTVT.

The chain uses TRBV19 and TRBJ1-1; D remains unclear. Germline loops: CDR1 LNHDA, CDR2 SQIVND (reference sequence). Deletions cut 10 bases from V and 0 bases from J, with 6 bases between. The CDR3 contains 11 residues. The CDR3 nucleotides read TGTGCCATCCGGGTGAACACTGAAGCTTTCTTT. Translation gives CAIRVNTEAFF.

This clonotype has ten or more counts. The genes are TRBV20-1 and TRBJ2-3; TRBD1 matches 7 bases. Germline V gives CDR1 DFQATT, CDR2 SNEGSKA (reference sequence). After removal of 6 bases from V and 0 bases from J, the junction contained 6 bases not matched to a gene. The CDR3 totals 14 residues. CDR3 sequence: CSARQGWSTDTQYF. The CDR3 DNA reads as TGCAGTGCCAGACAGGGCTGGAGCACAGATACGCAGTATTTT.

The J gene is TRBJ1-2, the V gene TRBV7-9, with D maybe TRBD1 (5 bases). V was clipped by 5 bases and J by 1 base, with 11 bases between them. This CDR3 is 14 amino acids long. Germline CDR1 SEHNR, CDR2 FQNEAQ (reference sequence). The CDR3 DNA reads TGTGCCAGCAGCCAAACAGGATTTAACTATGGCTACACCTTC. This gives the protein CASSQTGFNYGYTF.

This clonotype has just a few counts. The junction departs from germline at one end; a sequencing error may be responsible. CDR3 amino acids: CACSYSRDRGEETQYF. As DNA, the CDR3 is TGTGCCTGCAGTTACTCCCGGGACAGGGGTGAAGAGACCCAGTACTTC. J is TRBJ2-5 and V is TRBV6-2 or TRBV6-3, with TRBD1 matching over 10 bases. The CDR3 runs 16 residues. Looked up from germline, CDR1 is MNHEY and CDR2 is SVGEGT.

This clonotype was detected a few times. Compared with germline, one end of the junction differs, possibly owing to a read error. This chain joins TRBV9 and TRBJ2-7; 7 positions agree with TRBD2. CDR3 size: 14 residues. CDR1 SGDLS and CDR2 YYNGEE come from the germline V gene. For the CDR3, the DNA is TGTGCCGGCAGCGTAGGGGTTAGCGGGTACGAGCAGTACTTC. This codes for CAGSVGVSGYEQYF. The complete variable domain, with remaining parts taken from reference TRBV9 and TRBJ2-7, reads DSGVTQTPKHLITATGQRVTLRCSPRSGDLSVYWYQQSLDQGLQFLIQYYNGEERAKGNILERFSAQQFPDLHSELNLSSLELGDSALYFCAGSVGVSGYEQYFGPGTRLTVT.

This clonotype was found many times. The chain couples TRBV4-2 to TRBJ2-7, with D unresolved. V lost 0 bases, J lost 6 bases, and 15 bases lay in between. This CDR3 region has 15 residues. Germline V CDR1 and CDR2: LGHNA, YNFKEQ. CDR3 protein: CASSQEVHGVPEQYF. The CDR3 DNA is TGTGCCAGCAGCCAAGAAGTACATGGGGTTCCCGAGCAGTACTTC.

A note on this clonotype: The junction differs from germline at one of its ends, possibly a read error. The J gene is TRBJ2-3, the V gene TRBV4-2, with unresolved D. Germline CDR1 and CDR2: LGHNA and YNFKEQ. This CDR3 has 14 residues. The CDR3 DNA follows: TGTACCAGCAGCCAAGGGCAGGGCACAGATACGCAGTATTTT. It is translated as CTSSQGQGTDTQYF.

V usage is TRBV19 and J usage is TRBJ2-7, with 9 positions matching TRBD2. Per germline, CDR1 LNHDA and CDR2 SQIVND (reference sequence). Trimming at V came to 6 bases and at J to 6 bases, leaving 12 bases not matched to a gene. CDR3 length: 15 amino acids. The CDR3 spells CASSTQGLARGEQYF. CDR3 DNA sequence: TGTGCCAGTAGCACACAGGGACTAGCTCGGGGCGAGCAGTACTTC.

This clonotype came up a few times. In DNA form, the CDR3 reads TGTGCCACCAGTGTCTGGTCGTACCAAGAGACCCAGTACTTC. This encodes CATSVWSYQETQYF. V and J are TRBV24-1 and TRBJ2-5; no clear D. The CDR3 totals 14 residues. V lost 5 bases and J lost 0, with 9 bases in between. Germline V gene sequence: CDR1 KGHDR, CDR2 SFDVKD.

This clonotype was seen at least ten times. The V call is TRBV4-3, the J call TRBJ2-3; a possible D gene is TRBD2 (6 bases). V was trimmed by 0 bases and J by 4 bases, leaving 17 bases between them. Germline CDR1 reads LGHNA; CDR2 reads YSLEER. The CDR3 is 17 residues long. The DNA of the CDR3 is TGCGCCAGCAGCCAAGAAGTCCAGCGGGCCCGCCCAGATACGCAGTATTTT. Amino acid sequence: CASSQEVQRARPDTQYF.

This clonotype was recorded many times. This chain joins TRBV24-1 and TRBJ2-3, with 8 positions matching TRBD2. V lost 2 bases to trimming and J lost 1 base; unmatched junction nucleotides: 1. The CDR3 spans 15 residues. Germline CDR1 and CDR2: KGHDR and SFDVKD. The CDR3 here is CATSDSAGGTDTQYF. Here the CDR3 DNA reads TGTGCCACCAGTGATTCAGCGGGGGGCACAGATACGCAGTATTTT.

With regard to this clonotype: Being one base from a much bigger clone, this may be a read error. The CDR3 does not end in the conserved phenylalanine or tryptophan, so this is likely a read error. The rearrangement links TRBV9 to TRBJ2-7; TRBD2 might be the D (5 bases). The germline CDR1 and CDR2 sequences are SGDLS and YYNGEE. The CDR3 is made up of 14 amino acids. Trimming took 0 bases from V and 5 from J, leaving 12 bases between them. For the CDR3, the DNA is TGTGCCAGCAGCGTAGAAGGAGGTACGGACGAGCAGTACCTC. It is translated as CASSVEGGTDEQYL.

Points on this clonotype: Just one base apart from a much larger clone, this may be a read error. V usage is TRBV5-1 and J usage is TRBJ2-3, with 7 bases aligning to TRBD2. This CDR3 contains 16 residues. The V segment lost 2 bases and the J segment 2 bases; nucleotides outside the gene matches: 8. Germline CDR1 is SGHRS and CDR2 is YFSETQ. The CDR3: CASSFSVSGFTDTQYF. The CDR3 DNA reads as TGCGCCAGCAGCTTTTCCGTTAGCGGGTTCACAGATACGCAGTATTTT.

This clonotype has more than one count but fewer than ten. V and J are TRBV27 and TRBJ2-7; D unresolved. This CDR3 contains 15 residues. With 3 bases removed from V and 2 bases from J, the gap between germline ends came to 14 bases. From germline, CDR1 is MNHEY and CDR2 SMNVEV (reference sequence). DNA for the CDR3: TGTGCCAGCAGTTTTTCAGGTACGGGTACCTACGAGCAGTACTTC. This sequence encodes CASSFSGTGTYEQYF.

This clonotype has a count of ten or more. This chain connects TRBV20-1 to TRBJ1-1; D gene uncertain. Deletions cut 1 base from V and 2 bases from J, with 11 bases between. There are 14 residues in the CDR3. The germline CDR1 and CDR2 sequences are DFQATT and SNEGSKA (reference sequence). CDR3 nucleotide sequence: TGCAGTGCTAGAGCGGGATATGAAAACACTGAAGCTTTCTTT. It is translated as CSARAGYENTEAFF.